These 5 T cell receptor beta chains came from one sample sequenced in a study of blood T cell repertoires in COVID-19. TCRdb's copy holds only in-frame clones and misses some; the assay was immunoSEQ multiplex PCR. The repertoire holds a few hundred thousand clones, more than 75% seen once, with 0.9% to 1.2% in the top ten. The specimen sequenced was PBMCs or T cells enriched from blood (not recorded which). These receptors were obtained from a woman in her 30s who had recovered from COVID-19.

The genes are TRBV18 and TRBJ2-7; TRBD1 aligns across 10 bases. CDR1 KGHSH and CDR2 LQKENI come from the germline V gene. The CDR3 contains 14 residues. V shed 3 bases, J shed 5 bases, and the junction held 4 bases outside the gene matches. CDR3 amino acids: CASSPGQGLHEQYF. In DNA, the CDR3 is TGTGCCAGCTCACCGGGACAGGGGCTCCACGAGCAGTACTTC.

The V and J genes are TRBV23-1 and TRBJ2-6; 7 bases are shared with TRBD2. TRBV23-1 is reported as an ORF; its role is uncertain. The ends lost 0 bases at V and 0 bases at J; junction bases unmatched: 5. This CDR3 comprises 18 residues. The DNA of the CDR3 is TGCGCCAGCAGTCAATCGGGGGGGGTACTCTCTGGGGCCAACGTCCTGACTTTC. Encoded protein: CASSQSGGVLSGANVLTF.

This clone was seen a single time. V and J are TRBV6-2 or TRBV6-3 and TRBJ2-7, with a possible D match to TRBD1 (6 bases). This CDR3 is built from 14 residues. Germline CDR1 reads MNHEY; CDR2 reads SVGEGT. The V end was cut by 2 bases, the J end by 5 bases, with 13 bases between. The CDR3 DNA reads as TGTGCCAGCAGTTACCCGGGGACAACTAACGAGCAGTACTTC. Encoded protein: CASSYPGTTNEQYF.

This sequence joins TRBV4-3 and TRBJ2-2; D not certain. There are 16 residues in the CDR3. Trimming shortened V by 1 base and J by 2 bases, and 11 bases separated the two germline ends. The germline V gene has CDR1 LGHNA and CDR2 YSLEER. In nucleotides, the CDR3 is TGCGCCAGCAGCCAAGGTCTACGGTTCAACACCGGGGAGCTGTTTTTT. It is translated as CASSQGLRFNTGELFF.

The rearrangement joins TRBV3-1 (or the pseudogene TRBV3-2) to TRBJ1-6, with a possible D match to TRBD1 (5 bases). Germline-derived CDR1 and CDR2 are LGHDT and YNNKEL (reference sequence). This CDR3 spans 15 amino acids. Trimming left V 0 bases short and J 3 bases short, with 6 bases between. The CDR3 DNA follows: TGTGCCAGCAGCCAAGATCAGGGCTATAATTCACCCCTCCACTTT. Its protein is CASSQDQGYNSPLHF.